These 6 T cell receptor beta chains were all obtained from the same sample, sequenced in a study of blood T cell repertoires in COVID-19. Sequencing was performed with immunoSEQ multiplex PCR; in TCRdb, only in-frame clones are kept and a portion is missing. The sample has 230,000 or so clones; roughly 88% are singletons. Sequenced material: PBMCs or T cells enriched from blood (not recorded which). The receptor source for this set is a middle-aged woman with acute COVID-19.

The gene calls are TRBV11-3 and TRBJ1-2, with 8 bases that match TRBD1. V trimming: 6 bases; J trimming: 7 bases; junction bases outside the gene matches: 10. The CDR3 runs to 14 residues. Germline values: CDR1 SGHNT, CDR2 YENEEA. The CDR3 DNA is TGTGCCAGCAGTCGCCAGACAGGGGATGGTGGCTACACCTTC. Its protein is CASSRQTGDGGYTF.

The V call is TRBV27, the J call TRBJ2-7; tentatively, D is TRBD2 (5 bases). This CDR3 is 14 amino acids long. Per germline, CDR1 MNHEY and CDR2 SMNVEV (reference sequence). Trimming stripped 0 bases from V and 7 bases from J, with 13 bases between. The CDR3 spells CASSLSGLAREQYV. Written as DNA, the CDR3 is TGTGCCAGCAGTTTATCGGGGTTAGCGCGTGAGCAGTACGTC.

The chain combines TRBV12-5 with TRBJ2-3, with 8 bases matching TRBD1. The CDR3 is made up of 13 amino acids. V dropped 1 base and J dropped 10; count of bases not matched to a gene: 4. Looked up from germline, CDR1 is LGHNT and CDR2 is FRNRAP. CDR3 nucleotides: TGTGCTAGTGGTTTGGCGGGGACAGGCGCGCAGTATTTT. Its translation is CASGLAGTGAQYF.

V is TRBV29-1 and J is TRBJ2-1; D perhaps matches TRBD1 (5 bases). The CDR3 length is 12 residues. Germline-derived CDR1 and CDR2 are SQVTM and ANQGSEA. V was clipped by 6 bases and J by 4 bases, with 10 bases between them. In DNA, the CDR3 is TGCAGCGTGGATCGACAGTACAATGAGCAGTTCTTC. Its translation: CSVDRQYNEQFF.

This chain uses TRBV7-9 with TRBJ2-7, with 7 bases that match TRBD2. V was pared by 2 bases and J by 6 bases, with 10 bases of the junction left unmatched. CDR1 and CDR2 (germline): SEHNR, FQNEAQ (reference sequence). The CDR3 spans 15 residues. The CDR3 DNA follows: TGTGCCAGCAGCTTACCGGGGCGACTAGCCGCCGAGCAGTACGTC. It specifies CASSLPGRLAAEQYV.

The rearrangement joins TRBV30 to TRBJ2-5, with 12 bases lining up with TRBD2. CDR3 length: 16 residues. V lost 1 base to trimming and J lost 5 bases; unmatched junction nucleotides: 8. The germline CDR1 and CDR2 sequences are GTSNPN and SVGIG (reference sequence). Here the CDR3 reads CAWSGRLAGVRETQYF. The CDR3 nucleotides read TGTGCCTGGAGTGGCCGACTAGCGGGGGTCAGGGAGACCCAGTACTTC.